This T cell receptor beta chain is from a study of PD-1 blockade in classical Hodgkin lymphoma. Some clones are missing from TCRdb's copy, which holds only in-frame ones; the method was immunoSEQ multiplex PCR. The table records 20,000 to 25,000 clones, roughly 90% of them present only once. Whole-study findings and limits: Causes of the repertoire differences remain undefined, possibly disease activity or prior therapy. Newly diagnosed patients were reported to start with lower TCR diversity than healthy donors.

The germline CDR1 and CDR2 sequences are SGHRS and YFSETQ. The CDR3 loop spans 14 amino acids. Deletions cut 3 bases from V and 1 base from J, with 10 bases between. On this clone itself: The antigen is unknown.

The sample's time point: newly diagnosed, previously untreated cHL patient sample. Isolation of CD4+ T cells from thawed PBMCs was performed by magnetic negative selection. Input material: CD4+ T cells from blood. The receptor was isolated from a human donor with classical Hodgkin lymphoma. The chain recombines TRBV5-1 with TRBJ2-5; D is ambiguous. The CDR3 sequence is CASSSSQSQETQYF. CDR3 in DNA: TGCGCCAGCAGCTCCTCCCAGAGCCAAGAGACCCAGTACTTC.